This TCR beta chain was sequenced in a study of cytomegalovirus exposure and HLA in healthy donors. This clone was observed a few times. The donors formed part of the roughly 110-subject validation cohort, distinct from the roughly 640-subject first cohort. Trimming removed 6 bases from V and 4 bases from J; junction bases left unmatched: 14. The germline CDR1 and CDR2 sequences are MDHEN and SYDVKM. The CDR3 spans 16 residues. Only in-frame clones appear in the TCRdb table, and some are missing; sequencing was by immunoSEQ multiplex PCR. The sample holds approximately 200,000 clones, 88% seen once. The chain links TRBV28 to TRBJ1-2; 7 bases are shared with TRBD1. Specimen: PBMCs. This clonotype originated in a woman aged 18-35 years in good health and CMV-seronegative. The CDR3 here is CASSPRQGVATYGYTF. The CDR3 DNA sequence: TGTGCCAGCAGCCCCAGACAGGGAGTGGCGACCTATGGCTACACCTTC.